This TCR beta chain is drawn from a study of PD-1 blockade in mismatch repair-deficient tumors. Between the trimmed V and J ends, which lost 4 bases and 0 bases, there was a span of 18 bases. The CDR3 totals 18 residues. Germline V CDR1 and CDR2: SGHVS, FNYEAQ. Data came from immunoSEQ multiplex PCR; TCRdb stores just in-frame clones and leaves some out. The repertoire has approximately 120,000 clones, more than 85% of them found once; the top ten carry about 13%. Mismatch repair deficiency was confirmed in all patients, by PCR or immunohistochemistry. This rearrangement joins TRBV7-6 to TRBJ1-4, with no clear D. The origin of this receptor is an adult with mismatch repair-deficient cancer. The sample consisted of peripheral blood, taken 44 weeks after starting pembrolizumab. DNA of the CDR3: TGTGCCAGCAGCTCACGATTCCGCACTCTTGCAACTAATGAAAAACTGTTTTTT. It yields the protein CASSSRFRTLATNEKLFF.